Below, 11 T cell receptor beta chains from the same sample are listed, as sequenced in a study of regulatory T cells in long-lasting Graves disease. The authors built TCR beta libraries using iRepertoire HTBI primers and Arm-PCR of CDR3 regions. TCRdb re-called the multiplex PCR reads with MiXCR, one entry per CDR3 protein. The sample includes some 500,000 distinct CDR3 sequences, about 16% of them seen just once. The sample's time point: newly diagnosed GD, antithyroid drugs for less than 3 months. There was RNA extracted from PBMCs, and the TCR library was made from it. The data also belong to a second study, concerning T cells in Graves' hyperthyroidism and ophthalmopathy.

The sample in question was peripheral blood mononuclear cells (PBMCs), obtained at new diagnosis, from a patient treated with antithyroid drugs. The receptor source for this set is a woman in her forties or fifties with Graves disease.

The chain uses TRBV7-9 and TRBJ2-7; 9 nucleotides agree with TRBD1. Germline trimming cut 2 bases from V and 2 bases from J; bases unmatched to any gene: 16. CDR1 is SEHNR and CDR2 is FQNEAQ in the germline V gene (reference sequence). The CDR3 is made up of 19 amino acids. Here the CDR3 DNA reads TGTGCCAGCAGCTTAACTCAGGGAGGCTGGGACAGGGCACCCTACGAGCAGTACTTC. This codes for CASSLTQGGWDRAPYEQYF.

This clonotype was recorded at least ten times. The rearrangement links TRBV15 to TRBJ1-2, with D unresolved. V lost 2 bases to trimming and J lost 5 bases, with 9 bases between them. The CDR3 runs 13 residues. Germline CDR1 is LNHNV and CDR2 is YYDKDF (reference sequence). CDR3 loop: CATSRIGTYGYTF. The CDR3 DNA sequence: TGTGCCACCAGCAGAATAGGAACTTATGGCTACACCTTC.

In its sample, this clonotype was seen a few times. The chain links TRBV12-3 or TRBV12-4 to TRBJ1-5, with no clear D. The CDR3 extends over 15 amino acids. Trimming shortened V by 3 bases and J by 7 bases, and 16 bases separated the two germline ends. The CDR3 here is CASSFAPRGGQPQHF. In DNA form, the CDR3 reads TGTGCCAGCAGTTTCGCCCCCAGAGGCGGGCAGCCCCAGCATTTT.

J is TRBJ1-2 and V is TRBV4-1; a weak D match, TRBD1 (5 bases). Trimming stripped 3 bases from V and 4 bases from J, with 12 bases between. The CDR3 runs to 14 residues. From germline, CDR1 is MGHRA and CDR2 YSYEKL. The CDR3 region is CASSQKQGTYGYTF. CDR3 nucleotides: TGCGCCAGCAGCCAGAAGCAGGGTACCTATGGCTACACCTTC.

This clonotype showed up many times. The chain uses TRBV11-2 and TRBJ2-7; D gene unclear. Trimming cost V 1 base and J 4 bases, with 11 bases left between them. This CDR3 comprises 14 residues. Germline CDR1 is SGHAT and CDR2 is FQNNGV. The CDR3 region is CASSLGSQSYEQYF. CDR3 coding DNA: TGTGCCAGCAGCTTAGGCAGCCAGTCTTACGAGCAGTACTTC.

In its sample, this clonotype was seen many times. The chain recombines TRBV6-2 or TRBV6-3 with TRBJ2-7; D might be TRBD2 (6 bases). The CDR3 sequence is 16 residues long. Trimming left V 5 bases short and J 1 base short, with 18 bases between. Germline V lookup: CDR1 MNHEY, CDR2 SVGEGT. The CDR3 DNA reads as TGTGCCAGCAGTGAATATAGCGGCAGAAATTCCTACGAGCAGTACTTC. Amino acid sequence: CASSEYSGRNSYEQYF.

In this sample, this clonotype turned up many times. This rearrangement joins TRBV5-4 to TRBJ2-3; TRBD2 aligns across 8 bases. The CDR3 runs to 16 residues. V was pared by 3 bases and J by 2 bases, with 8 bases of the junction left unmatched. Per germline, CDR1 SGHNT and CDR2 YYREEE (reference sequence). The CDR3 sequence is CASSWERGITTDTQYF. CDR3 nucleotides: TGTGCCAGCAGCTGGGAGCGGGGGATTACCACAGATACGCAGTATTTT.

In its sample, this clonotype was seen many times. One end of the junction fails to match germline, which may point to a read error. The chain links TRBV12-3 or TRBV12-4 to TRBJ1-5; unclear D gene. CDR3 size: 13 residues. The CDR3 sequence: CASSLGVNQPQHF. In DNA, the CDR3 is TGTGCCAGCAGCTTAGGCGTGAATCAGCCCCAGCATTTT.

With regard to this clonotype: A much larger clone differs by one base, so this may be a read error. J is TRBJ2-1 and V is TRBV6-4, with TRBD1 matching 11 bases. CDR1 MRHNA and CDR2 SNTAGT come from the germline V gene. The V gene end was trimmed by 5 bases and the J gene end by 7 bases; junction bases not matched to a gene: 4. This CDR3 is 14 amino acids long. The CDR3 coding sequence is TGTGCCAGCAGTATAAGGGACAGGGGGAATGAGCAGTTCTTC. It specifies CASSIRDRGNEQFF.

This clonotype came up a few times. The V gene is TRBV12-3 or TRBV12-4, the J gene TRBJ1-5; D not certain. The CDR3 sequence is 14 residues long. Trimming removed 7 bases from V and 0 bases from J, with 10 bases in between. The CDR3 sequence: CASNRIYSNQPQHF. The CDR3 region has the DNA TGTGCCAGCAATAGAATTTATAGCAATCAGCCCCAGCATTTT.

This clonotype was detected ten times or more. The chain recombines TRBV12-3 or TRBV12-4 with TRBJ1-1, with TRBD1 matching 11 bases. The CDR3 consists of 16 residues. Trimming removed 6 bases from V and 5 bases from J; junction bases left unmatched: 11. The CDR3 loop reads CASRPGTGGVGTEAFF. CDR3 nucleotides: TGTGCCAGCAGACCCGGGACAGGGGGAGTGGGAACTGAAGCTTTCTTT.